This passage covers 23 T cell receptor beta chains from one sample sequenced in a study of blood T cells in healthy people across ages. PCR was performed a second time for about 6 to 12 cycles using a sample-barcoded 5' primer and a J-beta primer mix. Via MiXCR, TCRdb re-called the 5' RACE reads, giving one row per CDR3 protein. The sample yields 710,000 or so distinct CDR3 sequences, about a third seen once. Material for sequencing was blood. These receptors were taken from a woman of 80 years or more in good health.

V usage is TRBV20-1 and J usage is TRBJ1-1; D may be TRBD1 (6 bases). Germline V gives CDR1 DFQATT, CDR2 SNEGSKA (reference sequence). CDR3 length equals 16 residues. V was clipped by 6 bases and J by 5 bases, with 25 bases between them. DNA for the CDR3: TGCAGTGCCCCTCAAAGGAACGGGGGGCGAGGTACTGAAGCTTTCTTT. Protein: CSAPQRNGGRGTEAFF.

This clonotype was detected many times. The chain employs TRBV27 and TRBJ1-2; 7 bases are shared with TRBD1. Germline V gene lookup returns CDR1 MNHEY and CDR2 SMNVEV (reference sequence). This CDR3 has 14 residues. V trimming: 4 bases; J trimming: 8 bases; junction bases outside the gene matches: 10. In nucleotides, the CDR3 is TGTGCCAGCAGTTCCAGGGGGTTCGGGGGAGGCTACACCTTC. It specifies CASSSRGFGGGYTF.

This clonotype was picked up many times. The chain links TRBV7-2 to TRBJ2-7; D unresolved. CDR3 length equals 11 residues. Trimming took 2 bases from V and 5 from J, leaving 4 bases between them. Germline V gene lookup returns CDR1 SGHTA and CDR2 FQGNSA. In DNA, the CDR3 is TGTGCCAGCAGCTTAACCCACGAGCAGTACTTC. This encodes CASSLTHEQYF.

Only a few counts were recorded for this clonotype. This chain links TRBV20-1 with TRBJ2-5; D possibly corresponds to TRBD1 (6 bases). Germline V gene data show CDR1 as DFQATT and CDR2 as SNEGSKA (reference sequence). The CDR3 is 15 residues long. Trimming took off 6 bases at V and 4 bases at J, with 21 bases between the two ends. CDR3 DNA sequence: TGCAGTGCCCTCCCCGTACAGGGTCAGAGAGAGACCCAGTACTTC. It is translated as CSALPVQGQRETQYF.

This clonotype was picked up many times. The chain joins TRBV7-2 to TRBJ1-2; the D is unclear. V was cut by 4 bases and J by 4 bases, with 16 bases left in between. The CDR3 has 15 residues. Germline V gene data show CDR1 as SGHTA and CDR2 as FQGNSA. The CDR3, as DNA: TGTGCCAGCAGCTCGAGATCCGGGAGTCCCTATGGCTACACCTTC. Protein product: CASSSRSGSPYGYTF.

CDR3 in DNA: TGCAGTGCTAGGGGGGGCGGTAATTCACCCCTCCACTTT. Its translation: CSARGGGNSPLHF. The chain couples TRBV20-1 to TRBJ1-6; D might be TRBD1 (6 bases). There are 13 residues in the CDR3. Germline assignment: CDR1 DFQATT and CDR2 SNEGSKA (reference sequence). The germline V and J ends were trimmed by 3 bases and 6 bases, with 9 bases remaining between them.

To note about this clonotype: Possible read error: a much larger clone is one base away. This sequence joins TRBV5-1 and TRBJ2-7, with no clear D. The V gene lost 3 bases and the J gene lost 2 bases, with 12 bases spanning the gap. The length of the CDR3 is 14 residues. The germline V gene encodes CDR1 SGHRS and CDR2 YFSETQ. The CDR3 DNA is TGCGCCAGCAGCTCGGATGACAAAACCTACGAGCAGTACTTC. Its protein product is CASSSDDKTYEQYF.

The chain is built from TRBV18 and TRBJ1-1, with 7 bases matching TRBD1. This CDR3 has 14 residues. The trim removed 9 bases at V and 1 base at J, leaving 8 bases unmatched. CDR1 is KGHSH, CDR2 LQKENI, per germline. The CDR3 sequence: CASHRGQANTEAFF. The DNA of the CDR3 is TGTGCCAGTCACAGAGGACAGGCGAACACTGAAGCTTTCTTT. Using reference TRBV18 and TRBJ1-1 for the parts outside the CDR3, the full variable domain is NAGVMQNPRHLVRRRGQEARLRCSPMKGHSHVYWYRQLPEEGLKFMVYLQKENIIDESGMPKERFSAEFPKEGPSILRIQQVVRGDSAAYFCASHRGQANTEAFFGQGTRLTVV.

The chain carries TRBV30 and TRBJ2-7; D is undetermined. The CDR3 consists of 11 residues. Germline lookup yields CDR1 GTSNPN and CDR2 SVGIG (reference sequence). Trimming cost V 4 bases and J 6 bases, with 10 bases left between them. This CDR3 reads CAWNTASEQYF. DNA of the CDR3: TGTGCCTGGAATACGGCGAGCGAGCAGTACTTC.

V gene TRBV29-1 combines with J gene TRBJ2-5; D unresolved. Looked up from germline, CDR1 is SQVTM and CDR2 is ANQGSEA. The CDR3 covers 12 residues. Trimming left V 2 bases short and J 7 bases short, with 11 bases between. The CDR3 DNA follows: TGCAGCGTTGAAAAGGGCCTGGGGACCCAGTACTTC. Translated: CSVEKGLGTQYF.

Regarding this clonotype: The junction departs from germline at one end; a sequencing error may be responsible. The gene calls are TRBV7-9 and TRBJ2-3, with no clear D. The CDR3 is 16 residues long. Germline V gene sequence: CDR1 SEHNR, CDR2 FQNEAQ (reference sequence). The CDR3 nucleotides are TGCGCCAGCAGCTTAGTCGAAGGGCTAACCACAGATACGCAGTATTTT. Its protein is CASSLVEGLTTDTQYF.

The chain has TRBV5-1 and TRBJ1-1; 11 bases fit TRBD1. V dropped 0 bases and J dropped 5; count of bases not matched to a gene: 6. This CDR3 spans 16 amino acids. Germline V gene data show CDR1 as SGHRS and CDR2 as YFSETQ. In nucleotides, the CDR3 is TGCGCCAGCAGCTTGGCCCGGGACAGGGGGAGAACTGAAGCTTTCTTT. This codes for CASSLARDRGRTEAFF.

The chain uses TRBV28 and TRBJ2-2; 12 nucleotides align to TRBD2. The ends lost 4 bases at V and 4 bases at J; junction bases unmatched: 7. The CDR3 runs 17 residues. Germline V gene lookup returns CDR1 MDHEN and CDR2 SYDVKM. CDR3: CASSSLAGGPGTGELFF. DNA for the CDR3: TGTGCCAGCAGTTCCCTAGCGGGAGGGCCAGGCACCGGGGAGCTGTTTTTT.

This clonotype was counted many times. The genes are TRBV3-1 and TRBJ2-5; D unresolved. The germline CDR1 and CDR2 sequences are LGHDT and YNNKEL (reference sequence). V shed 2 bases and J shed 1 base, with 14 bases lying between them. The CDR3 is made up of 16 amino acids. CDR3 sequence reads: CASSQLERLSQETQYF. The CDR3 DNA reads TGTGCCAGCAGCCAATTAGAACGACTGAGCCAAGAGACCCAGTACTTC.

To note about this clonotype: A much larger clone lies one base from this, so it may be a read error. J is TRBJ2-5 and V is TRBV4-3, with 8 bases lining up with TRBD2. Looked up from germline, CDR1 is LGHNA and CDR2 is YSLEER. The CDR3 covers 16 residues. Trimming cost V 0 bases and J 11 bases; bases outside gene matches: 14. CDR3 loop: CASSQDAAGGNNEQYF. In DNA form, the CDR3 reads TGCGCCAGCAGCCAAGATGCGGCGGGGGGCAACAATGAGCAGTACTTC.

The chain joins TRBV2 to TRBJ1-2; D uncertain. Trimming took off 6 bases at V and 1 base at J, with 9 bases between the two ends. Per the germline V gene, CDR1 is SNHLY and CDR2 is FYNNEI. The CDR3 is 13 residues long. The CDR3 protein is CASSNQLNYGYTF. In nucleotides, the CDR3 is TGTGCCAGCAGCAACCAGCTTAACTATGGCTACACCTTC.

In this sample, this clonotype turned up a few times. The chain employs TRBV20-1 and TRBJ1-1; the D is unclear. V lost 4 bases, J lost 0 bases, and 12 bases lay in between. The V gene's germline CDR1 is DFQATT and CDR2 SNEGSKA (reference sequence). The CDR3 length is 14 residues. CDR3 amino acids: CSAIRQTMNTEAFF. The DNA for the CDR3 is TGCAGTGCTATTCGGCAGACCATGAACACTGAAGCTTTCTTT.

This rearrangement joins TRBV5-1 to TRBJ2-4; 9 bases are shared with TRBD2. The better agreement between TRBJ2-7 and the DNA end casts doubt on the J call. This CDR3 region has 15 residues. Germline CDR1 reads SGHRS; CDR2 reads YFSETQ. CDR3 loop: CASSLGPAGGGEQYF. The CDR3 nucleotides read TGCGCCAGCAGCTTGGGTCCAGCGGGAGGCGGCGAGCAGTACTTC.

V and J are TRBV2 and TRBJ2-3; D uncertain. CDR3 length: 15 residues. Trimming took 7 bases from V and 0 from J, leaving 14 bases between them. In germline, CDR1 is SNHLY, CDR2 FYNNEI. The CDR3 nucleotides are TGTGCCAGCACCATAGACGGTCAGAGCACAGATACGCAGTATTTT. As protein: CASTIDGQSTDTQYF.

The genes are TRBV6-4 and TRBJ2-3; no definite D call. V lost 2 bases to trimming and J lost 4 bases, with 10 bases between them. This CDR3 contains 14 residues. CDR1 and CDR2 (germline): MRHNA, SNTAGT. CDR3 residues: CASSDGGASDTQYF. The CDR3 DNA reads TGTGCCAGCAGTGACGGCGGTGCATCAGATACGCAGTATTTT.

At least ten counts were recorded for this clonotype. V usage is TRBV7-2 and J usage is TRBJ2-3; no firm D call. Trimming removed 4 bases from V and 0 bases from J, with 5 bases in between. This CDR3 has 13 amino acids. Germline V gene sequence: CDR1 SGHTA, CDR2 FQGNSA. The CDR3 loop reads CASSSYSTDTQYF. CDR3 coding DNA: TGTGCCAGCAGCTCATACAGCACAGATACGCAGTATTTT.

This clonotype has at least ten counts. The CDR3 reads CASSRLMGQSNTEAFF. The CDR3 DNA sequence: TGTGCCAGCAGCCGATTGATGGGACAGTCGAACACTGAAGCTTTCTTT. V and J are TRBV7-8 and TRBJ1-1; 7 nucleotides agree with TRBD1. This CDR3 region has 16 residues. The ends lost 5 bases at V and 1 base at J; junction bases unmatched: 10. The germline V gene encodes CDR1 SGHVS and CDR2 FQNEAQ.

V gene TRBV24-1 combines with J gene TRBJ2-1; D is perhaps TRBD2 (5 bases). This CDR3 spans 16 amino acids. Trimming stripped 4 bases from V and 0 bases from J, with 12 bases between. Germline assignment: CDR1 KGHDR and CDR2 SFDVKD. The CDR3 DNA reads TGTGCCACCAGTGACCCGGACTCCCGCTCCTACAATGAGCAGTTCTTC. Its protein product is CATSDPDSRSYNEQFF.